This T cell receptor beta chain was obtained from a study of CD8+CD57+ T cells in acquired aplastic anemia. Study information: Around 3.5 ug was the average amount of DNA from sorted CD4+ and CD8+ cells.

Patients who underwent sequencing had shown CD8+CD57+ cell expansion by flow cytometry. In all patients, the disease was severe acquired aplastic anemia. CDR3 and TCR beta VDJ profiling relied on genomic DNA as the template. TCRdb analysed the reads with MiXCR anew, one entry per CDR3 protein. Of hundreds of thousands of distinct CDR3 sequences in the sample, roughly 61% were seen once. This receptor was identified in a human donor with aplastic anemia. Sequenced: sorted CD4+, CD8+, or CD8+CD57+ T cells (not recorded which) from PBMCs.

CDR3 sequence: CASSQGAAGNTIYF. CDR3 in DNA: TGTGCCAGCAGTCAGGGGGCAGCTGGAAACACCATATATTTT. The V and J genes are TRBV12-3 or TRBV12-4 and TRBJ1-3; 8 nucleotides line up with TRBD1. V gave up 5 bases and J gave up 2 bases; unmatched junction bases: 2. This CDR3 contains 14 residues.